Listed here are 29 T cell receptor beta chains from one sample, sequenced in a study of T-cell memory formation after mild COVID-19. TCRdb ran MiXCR on the 5' RACE reads and lists one entry per CDR3 protein. The data contain 150,000 or so distinct CDR3 sequences, roughly 14% of them singletons. The specimen sequenced was PBMCs or a T cell subset sorted from them (not recorded which). Receptors were obtained from an adult woman who had mild COVID-19 (a few samples of this study predate the infection). Cell type and time point are not known.

This clonotype was picked up many times. The V gene is TRBV7-9, the J gene TRBJ2-2, with a possible D match to TRBD2 (6 bases). V shed 0 bases and J shed 4 bases, with 6 bases lying between them. Germline-derived CDR1 and CDR2 are SEHNR and FQNEAQ (reference sequence). The CDR3 sequence is 14 residues long. CDR3 in DNA: TGTGCCAGCAGCTTAGCGGGGGGCACCGGGGAGCTGTTTTTT. This translates into CASSLAGGTGELFF. The variable domain in full, with the rest retrieved from reference TRBV7-9 and TRBJ2-2, is DTGVSQNPRHKITKRGQNVTFRCDPISEHNRLYWYRQTLGQGPEFLTYFQNEAQLEKSRLLSDRFSAERPKGSFSTLEIQRTEQGDSAMYLCASSLAGGTGELFFGEGSRLTVL.

This clonotype was found a few times. This sequence joins TRBV15 and TRBJ2-7; 7 nucleotides align to TRBD2. This CDR3 has 16 residues. CDR1 is LNHNV, CDR2 YYDKDF, per germline (reference sequence). Trimming took 2 bases from V and 2 from J; bases not matched to a gene: 9. Here the CDR3 reads CATSRPWGGGTYEQYF. The CDR3 region has the DNA TGTGCCACCAGCAGACCCTGGGGGGGAGGGACCTACGAGCAGTACTTC.

This clonotype was recorded a few times. This chain connects TRBV7-2 to TRBJ1-2; D ambiguous. The germline gives CDR1 SGHTA, CDR2 FQGNSA. Trimming removed 0 bases from V and 2 bases from J, with 4 bases in between. The CDR3 has 13 residues. The DNA for the CDR3 is TGTGCCAGCAGCTTAGCGCAGAACTATGGCTACACCTTC. Its translation: CASSLAQNYGYTF.

Only a few counts were recorded for this clonotype. V usage is TRBV29-1 and J usage is TRBJ1-1, with 7 bases matching TRBD1. Germline CDR1 reads SQVTM; CDR2 reads ANQGSEA. The CDR3 loop spans 16 amino acids. Germline trimming cut 6 bases from V and 0 bases from J; bases unmatched to any gene: 13. CDR3 DNA: TGCAGCGTGACCCTCTTCGGGGACAGATTGAACACTGAAGCTTTCTTT. Amino acid sequence: CSVTLFGDRLNTEAFF.

This clonotype appeared a few times. The rearrangement links TRBV2 to TRBJ2-5, with D maybe TRBD2 (6 bases). The germline V gene has CDR1 SNHLY and CDR2 FYNNEI. The V gene lost 5 bases and the J gene lost 10 bases, with 29 bases spanning the gap. There are 17 residues in the CDR3. CDR3 sequence (DNA): TGTGCCAGCAGTCTAACGAGGTCCCGGGACTTCTTTGGGAGCCAGTACTTC. This encodes CASSLTRSRDFFGSQYF.

The chain has TRBV7-6 and TRBJ2-1; the match to TRBD2 covers 11 bases. Germline V lookup: CDR1 SGHVS, CDR2 FNYEAQ. The CDR3 has 17 amino acids. V shed 1 base and J 9 bases; nucleotides not matched to a gene: 11. The CDR3 region has the DNA TGTGCCAGCAGCTTAGTACGAACTAGCGGGGGATCTTTTGAGCAGTTCTTC. It yields the protein CASSLVRTSGGSFEQFF.

This clonotype showed up just a few times. The V call is TRBV4-3, the J call TRBJ2-2, with unresolved D. V lost 0 bases and J 1 base, leaving 9 bases between the germline ends. The germline V gene has CDR1 LGHNA and CDR2 YSLEER. The CDR3 sequence is 16 residues long. The CDR3 region has the DNA TGCGCCAGCAGCCAAGAGAGATTTCGGAACACCGGGGAGCTGTTTTTT. As protein: CASSQERFRNTGELFF.

This clonotype was seen more than once but under ten times. The rearrangement uses TRBV24-1 and TRBJ2-1; TRBD2 aligns across 10 bases. Unmatched junction bases numbered 10, after V lost 4 bases and J lost 8 bases. This CDR3 is 16 amino acids long. The germline V gene has CDR1 KGHDR and CDR2 SFDVKD. The CDR3 sequence is CATSDPSGRAGDEQFF. DNA of the CDR3: TGTGCCACCAGTGACCCCAGCGGGAGGGCCGGCGATGAGCAGTTCTTC.

The CDR3 DNA reads as TGTGCCACCAGTGATGCGGGGGGCACTAATGAAAAACTGTTTTTT. It translates to CATSDAGGTNEKLFF. The chain has TRBV24-1 and TRBJ1-4; perhaps TRBD1 as D (6 bases). CDR3 length: 15 residues. With 3 bases removed from V and 2 bases from J, the gap between germline ends came to 9 bases. CDR1 is KGHDR, CDR2 SFDVKD, per germline.

This clonotype was seen ten or more times. The rearrangement uses TRBV4-2 and TRBJ2-7, with TRBD2 identical over 9 bases. The ends lost 3 bases at V and 4 bases at J; junction bases unmatched: 7. The CDR3 runs to 15 residues. Germline V gene sequence: CDR1 LGHNA, CDR2 YNFKEQ. The CDR3 loop reads CASSQSVAGVYEQYF. CDR3 in DNA: TGTGCCAGCAGCCAGTCGGTAGCGGGAGTATACGAGCAGTACTTC.

This clonotype was seen only a few times. The V gene is TRBV2, the J gene TRBJ2-7; TRBD1 is a possible D gene (6 bases). CDR3 size: 15 residues. The ends were cut back, 6 bases at V and 0 bases at J, with 15 bases in the middle. The germline V gene has CDR1 SNHLY and CDR2 FYNNEI. The CDR3 protein is CASRGAIAPSYEQYF. As DNA, the CDR3 is TGTGCCAGCAGGGGGGCGATAGCCCCCTCCTACGAGCAGTACTTC.

This clonotype occurred a few times. This chain uses TRBV4-2 with TRBJ1-2; D not certain. The ends were cut back, 1 base at V and 4 bases at J, with 10 bases in the middle. Germline V CDR1 and CDR2: LGHNA, YNFKEQ. This CDR3 region has 14 residues. CDR3 sequence: CASSQGGSGYGYTF. CDR3 nucleotides: TGTGCCAGCAGCCAAGGAGGTAGCGGCTATGGCTACACCTTC.

Details on this clonotype: Without the conserved terminal phenylalanine or tryptophan, this CDR3 likely stems from a read error. The chain recombines TRBV19 with TRBJ1-1; D unclear. The CDR3 contains 14 residues. The V gene's germline CDR1 is LNHDA and CDR2 SQIVND (reference sequence). V was trimmed by 9 bases and J by 0 bases, leaving 14 bases between them. CDR3 bases: TGTGCCAGCCACGAGGTCGGGCTGAACACTGAAGCTTTCCTT. The encoded protein is CASHEVGLNTEAFL.

This clonotype turned up a few times. The V and J genes are TRBV12-3 or TRBV12-4 and TRBJ2-1; the match to TRBD2 covers 8 bases. This CDR3 comprises 16 residues. The junction had 13 bases not matched to a gene; V was cut back by 6 bases and J by 6 bases. CDR3: CASRRTSGSRPNEQFF. Written as DNA, the CDR3 is TGTGCCAGCAGGAGGACGAGCGGGAGTCGCCCCAATGAGCAGTTCTTC.

Many counts were recorded for this clonotype. The chain uses TRBV6-2 or TRBV6-3 and TRBJ2-2; TRBD2 aligns across 14 bases. Germline V lookup: CDR1 MNHEY, CDR2 SVGEGT. This CDR3 has 19 amino acids. V shed 0 bases, J shed 5 bases, and the junction held 8 bases outside the gene matches. In nucleotides, the CDR3 is TGTGCCAGCAGTTACTCCAGACTAGCGGGGGGGCTCAAGACCGGGGAGCTGTTTTTT. Translated, it gives CASSYSRLAGGLKTGELFF.

The rearrangement links TRBV6-5 to TRBJ2-5; 8 bases fit TRBD2. Germline loops: CDR1 MNHEY, CDR2 SVGAGI. The J segment lost 5 bases and the V segment lost 4 bases, leaving 12 bases of the junction unmatched. This CDR3 spans 16 amino acids. DNA for the CDR3: TGTGCCAGCAGTTCCGGGAGGGCGGGGAAGGCGGAGACCCAGTACTTC. Its translation: CASSSGRAGKAETQYF.

V gene TRBV11-2 combines with J gene TRBJ2-1; 10 nucleotides line up with TRBD2. Unmatched junction bases numbered 9, after V lost 5 bases and J lost 8 bases. The CDR3 is made up of 15 amino acids. Germline-derived CDR1 and CDR2 are SGHAT and FQNNGV. The DNA of the CDR3 is TGTGCCAGCAGCCCTGGGCTAGCGGGAGAAGATGAGCAGTTCTTC. As protein: CASSPGLAGEDEQFF.

A few counts support this clonotype. CDR3 in DNA: TGTGCCAGCAGCTTATCAAGGACCCCAGGAGACGGCTACACCTTC. Protein sequence: CASSLSRTPGDGYTF. This chain connects TRBV7-9 to TRBJ1-2; D unresolved. This CDR3 has 15 residues. Germline CDR1 SEHNR, CDR2 FQNEAQ (reference sequence). The V gene lost 2 bases and the J gene lost 8 bases, with 18 bases spanning the gap.

V and J are TRBV4-1 and TRBJ1-1, with no clear D. Germline V gene data show CDR1 as MGHRA and CDR2 as YSYEKL. The V and J ends lost 0 bases and 2 bases respectively, with 10 bases between them. CDR3 length: 15 amino acids. Here the CDR3 DNA reads TGCGCCAGCAGCCAAGATTGGGGAAGCAACACTGAAGCTTTCTTT. As protein: CASSQDWGSNTEAFF.

This clonotype was observed at least ten times. The chain links TRBV4-1 to TRBJ2-5, with a tentative D call TRBD2 (6 bases). The CDR3 is 16 amino acids. Trimming pared 1 base from V and 2 bases from J, leaving 14 bases between. CDR1 MGHRA and CDR2 YSYEKL come from the germline V gene. CDR3 sequence reads: CASSQGLGSPQETQYF. As DNA, the CDR3 is TGCGCCAGCAGCCAAGGACTCGGGAGTCCTCAAGAGACCCAGTACTTC.

V is TRBV5-1 and J is TRBJ2-1; D is perhaps TRBD2 (6 bases). This CDR3 comprises 15 residues. V gave up 2 bases and J gave up 4 bases, with 13 bases separating them. CDR1 is SGHRS, CDR2 YFSETQ, per germline. CDR3 sequence: CASSFPAEGYNEQFF. CDR3 bases: TGCGCCAGCAGCTTCCCAGCGGAGGGGTACAATGAGCAGTTCTTC.

In this sample, this clonotype turned up a few times. The rearrangement joins TRBV5-1 to TRBJ2-7, with 8 bases identical to TRBD2. V shed 0 bases, J shed 2 bases, and the junction held 7 bases outside the gene matches. There are 16 residues in the CDR3. Germline CDR1 is SGHRS and CDR2 is YFSETQ. The DNA of the CDR3 is TGCGCCAGCAGCTTGGAGGGACTAGTCATGGCCTACGAGCAGTACTTC. The encoded protein is CASSLEGLVMAYEQYF.

In this sample, this clonotype turned up once. The V call is TRBV24-1, the J call TRBJ1-2; 7 bases align to TRBD1. V lost 5 bases, J lost 7 bases, and 3 bases stayed unmatched. The CDR3 sequence is 12 residues long. The germline CDR1 and CDR2 sequences are KGHDR and SFDVKD. CDR3 residues: CATSGQGSGYTF. The CDR3 DNA reads as TGTGCCACCAGTGGACAGGGAAGTGGCTACACCTTC.

The chain is built from TRBV4-3 and TRBJ2-2, with a weak D call TRBD2 (6 bases). The CDR3 has 18 amino acids. The V gene's germline CDR1 is LGHNA and CDR2 YSLEER. V gave up 1 base and J gave up 4 bases, with 19 bases separating them. In DNA, the CDR3 is TGCGCCAGCAGCCAAGCGAGGGGACGACTAGGGAGCACCGGGGAGCTGTTTTTT. Amino acids: CASSQARGRLGSTGELFF.

This chain links TRBV7-6 with TRBJ2-7, with 8 bases that match TRBD2. The CDR3 contains 16 residues. Trimming took 0 bases from V and 0 from J; bases not matched to a gene: 4. CDR1 SGHVS and CDR2 FNYEAQ come from the germline V gene. Here the CDR3 reads CASSLAPGGSSYEQYF. For the CDR3, the DNA is TGTGCCAGCAGCTTAGCGCCGGGGGGGAGCTCCTACGAGCAGTACTTC.

The CDR3 region is CASSFQASGGSEQFF. CDR3 DNA sequence: TGTGCCAGCAGCTTCCAGGCTAGCGGGGGTAGTGAGCAGTTCTTC. The gene calls are TRBV5-5 and TRBJ2-1; TRBD2 matches at 10 bases. Germline-derived CDR1 and CDR2 are SGHKS and YYEKEE (reference sequence). The CDR3 spans 15 residues. The trim removed 2 bases at V and 9 bases at J, leaving 8 bases unmatched.

At least ten counts were recorded for this clonotype. The V and J genes are TRBV7-9 and TRBJ2-1; TRBD2 matches at 14 bases. This CDR3 comprises 17 residues. Germline V gene lookup returns CDR1 SEHNR and CDR2 FQNEAQ (reference sequence). V was clipped by 4 bases and J by 1 base; unmatched bases: 3. CDR3 nucleotide sequence: TGTGCCAGCAGCTCCGGGACTAGCGGGAGTTCCTACAATGAGCAGTTCTTC. Translating gives CASSSGTSGSSYNEQFF.

This sequence joins TRBV4-1 and TRBJ2-3, with D perhaps TRBD1 (6 bases). The CDR3 sequence is 16 residues long. V lost 2 bases, J lost 0 bases, and 12 bases lay in between. The germline CDR1 and CDR2 sequences are MGHRA and YSYEKL. This CDR3 is CASSQQGTPSTDTQYF. The DNA of the CDR3 is TGCGCCAGCAGCCAACAAGGGACACCTAGCACAGATACGCAGTATTTT.

This clonotype has a handful of counts. This chain links TRBV2 with TRBJ2-7; D is uncertain. Germline CDR1 and CDR2: SNHLY and FYNNEI. The CDR3 runs 12 residues. The germline V and J ends were trimmed by 8 bases and 6 bases, with 14 bases remaining between them. CDR3 sequence reads: CASLLSGVEQYF. The CDR3 DNA reads as TGTGCCAGCTTATTAAGTGGGGTCGAGCAGTACTTC.